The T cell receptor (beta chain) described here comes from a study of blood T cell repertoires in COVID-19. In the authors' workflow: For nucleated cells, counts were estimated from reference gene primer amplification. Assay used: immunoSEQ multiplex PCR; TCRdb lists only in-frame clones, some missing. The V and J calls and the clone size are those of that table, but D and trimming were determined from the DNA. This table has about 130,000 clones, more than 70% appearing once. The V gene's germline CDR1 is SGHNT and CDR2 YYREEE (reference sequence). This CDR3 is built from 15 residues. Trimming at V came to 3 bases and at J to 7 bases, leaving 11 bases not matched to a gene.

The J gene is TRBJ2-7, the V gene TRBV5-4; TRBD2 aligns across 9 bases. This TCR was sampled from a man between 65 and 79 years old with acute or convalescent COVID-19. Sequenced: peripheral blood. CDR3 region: CASSSAGGSPGEQYF. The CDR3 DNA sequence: TGTGCCAGCAGCTCAGCGGGGGGCTCCCCGGGGGAGCAGTACTTC.